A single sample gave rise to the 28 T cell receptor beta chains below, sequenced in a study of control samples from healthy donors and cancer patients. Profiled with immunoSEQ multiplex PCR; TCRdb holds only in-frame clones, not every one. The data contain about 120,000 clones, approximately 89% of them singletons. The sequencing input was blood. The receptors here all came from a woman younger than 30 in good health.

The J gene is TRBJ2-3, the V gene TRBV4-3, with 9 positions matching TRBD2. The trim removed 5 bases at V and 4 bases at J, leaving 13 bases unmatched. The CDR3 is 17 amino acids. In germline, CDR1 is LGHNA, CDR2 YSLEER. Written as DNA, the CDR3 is TGCGCCAGCAGCAGTGGTCTAGCGGGACTTGGTGCAGATACGCAGTATTTT. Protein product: CASSSGLAGLGADTQYF.

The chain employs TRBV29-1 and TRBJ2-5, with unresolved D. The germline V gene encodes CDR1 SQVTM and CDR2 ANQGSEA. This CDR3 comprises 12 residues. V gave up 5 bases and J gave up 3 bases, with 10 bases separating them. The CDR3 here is CSVLRQEETQYF. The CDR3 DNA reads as TGCAGCGTTCTGAGGCAGGAAGAGACCCAGTACTTC.

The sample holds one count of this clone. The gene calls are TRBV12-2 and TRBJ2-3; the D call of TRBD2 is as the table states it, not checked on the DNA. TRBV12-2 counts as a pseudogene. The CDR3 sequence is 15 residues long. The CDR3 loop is CASRLGTSIPDTQYF. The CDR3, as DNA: TGTGCAAGTCGCTTAGGGACTAGTATACCAGATACGCAGTATTTT.

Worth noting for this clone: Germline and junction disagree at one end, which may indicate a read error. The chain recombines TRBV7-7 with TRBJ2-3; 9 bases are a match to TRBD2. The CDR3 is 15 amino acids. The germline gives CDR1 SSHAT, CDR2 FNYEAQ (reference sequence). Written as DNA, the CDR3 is TGTGCTAGCAGCCCGGGACTAGCAGACACAGATACGCAGTATTTT. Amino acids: CASSPGLADTDTQYF.

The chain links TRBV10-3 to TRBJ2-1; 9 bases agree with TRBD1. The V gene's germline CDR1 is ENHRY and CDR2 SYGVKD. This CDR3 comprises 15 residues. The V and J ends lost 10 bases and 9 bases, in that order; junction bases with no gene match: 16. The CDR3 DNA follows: TGTGCCACAAGGGACAGGGTTCCCAGCACAGGTGAGCAGTTCTTC. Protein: CATRDRVPSTGEQFF.

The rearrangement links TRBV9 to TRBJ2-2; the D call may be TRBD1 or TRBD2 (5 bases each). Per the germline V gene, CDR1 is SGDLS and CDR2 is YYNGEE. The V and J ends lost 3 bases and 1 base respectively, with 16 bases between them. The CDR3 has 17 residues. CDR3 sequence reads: CASSASVGVQNTGELFF. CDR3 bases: TGTGCCAGCAGCGCCAGTGTGGGGGTACAGAACACCGGGGAGCTGTTTTTT.

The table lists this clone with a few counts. DNA of the CDR3: TGTGCCAGCAGCTTAGCAGGGAGCAATCAGCCCCAGCATTTT. It yields the protein CASSLAGSNQPQHF. The gene calls are TRBV7-2 and TRBJ1-5; D is undetermined. The V end was cut by 0 bases, the J end by 1 base, with 4 bases between. Germline V lookup: CDR1 SGHTA, CDR2 FQGNSA. The CDR3 is 14 residues long.

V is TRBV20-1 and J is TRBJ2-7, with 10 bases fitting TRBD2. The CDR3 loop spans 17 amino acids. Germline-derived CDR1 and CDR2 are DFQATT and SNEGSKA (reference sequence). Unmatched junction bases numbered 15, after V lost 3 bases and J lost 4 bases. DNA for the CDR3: TGCAGTGCTAGTGGCTCTAGCGGGAGTTATGGGAGGTACGAGCAGTACTTC. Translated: CSASGSSGSYGRYEQYF.

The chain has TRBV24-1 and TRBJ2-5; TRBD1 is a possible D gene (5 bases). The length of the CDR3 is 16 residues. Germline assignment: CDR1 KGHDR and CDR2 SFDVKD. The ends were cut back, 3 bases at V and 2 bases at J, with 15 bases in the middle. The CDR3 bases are TGTGCCACCAGTGATCGAAGCCAGGGTGGGCAAGAGACCCAGTACTTC. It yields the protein CATSDRSQGGQETQYF.

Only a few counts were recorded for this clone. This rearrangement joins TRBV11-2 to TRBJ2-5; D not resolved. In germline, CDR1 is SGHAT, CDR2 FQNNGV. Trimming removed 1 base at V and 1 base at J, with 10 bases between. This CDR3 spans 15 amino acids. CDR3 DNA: TGTGCCAGCAGCTTAGGGACCGCATTCCAAGAGACCCAGTACTTC. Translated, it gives CASSLGTAFQETQYF.

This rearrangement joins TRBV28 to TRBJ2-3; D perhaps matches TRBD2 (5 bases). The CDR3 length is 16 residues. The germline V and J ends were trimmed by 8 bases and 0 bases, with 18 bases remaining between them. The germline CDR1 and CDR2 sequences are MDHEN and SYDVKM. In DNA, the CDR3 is TGTGCCAGCCCCCCGGGGTCCGCCCCTAGCACAGATACGCAGTATTTT. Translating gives CASPPGSAPSTDTQYF.

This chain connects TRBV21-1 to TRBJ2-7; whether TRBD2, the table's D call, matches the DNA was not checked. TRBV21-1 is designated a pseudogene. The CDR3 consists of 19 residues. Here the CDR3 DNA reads TGTGCCAGCAGCAAAGGCACAAGAATCTCTAGCGGGAGGCGCAGCGAGCAGTACTTC. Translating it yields CASSKGTRISSGRRSEQYF.

The CDR3 sequence: CASSARGVSNQPQHF. In DNA form, the CDR3 reads TGTGCCAGCAGTGCCAGGGGCGTTAGCAATCAGCCCCAGCATTTT. The genes are TRBV7-8 and TRBJ1-5, with D possibly TRBD1 on 6 matching bases. The germline V gene encodes CDR1 SGHVS and CDR2 FQNEAQ. Trimming shortened V by 6 bases and J by 0 bases, and 12 bases separated the two germline ends. CDR3 length: 15 amino acids.

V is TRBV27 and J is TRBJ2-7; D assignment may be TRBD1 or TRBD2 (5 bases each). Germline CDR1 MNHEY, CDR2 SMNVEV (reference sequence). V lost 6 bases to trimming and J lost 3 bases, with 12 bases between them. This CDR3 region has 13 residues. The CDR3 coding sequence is TGTGCCAGCAGCCGGGGCACTGACTACGAGCAGTACTTC. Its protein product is CASSRGTDYEQYF.

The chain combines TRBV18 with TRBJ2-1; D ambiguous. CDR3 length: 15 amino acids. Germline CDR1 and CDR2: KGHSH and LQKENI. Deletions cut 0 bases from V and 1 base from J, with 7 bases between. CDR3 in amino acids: CASSPPSQSYNEQFF. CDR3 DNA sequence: TGTGCCAGCTCACCACCGAGTCAGTCCTACAATGAGCAGTTCTTC.

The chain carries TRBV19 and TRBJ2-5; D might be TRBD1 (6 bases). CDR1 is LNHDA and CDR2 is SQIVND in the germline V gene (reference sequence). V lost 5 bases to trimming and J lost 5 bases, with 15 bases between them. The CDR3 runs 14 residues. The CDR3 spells CASSSQGSDETQYF. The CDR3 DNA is TGTGCCAGTAGTTCACAGGGCTCTGATGAGACCCAGTACTTC.

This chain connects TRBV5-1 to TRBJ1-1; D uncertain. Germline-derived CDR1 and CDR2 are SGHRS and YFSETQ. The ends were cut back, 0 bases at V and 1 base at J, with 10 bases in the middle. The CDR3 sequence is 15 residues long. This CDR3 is CASSLVFGGNTEAFF. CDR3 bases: TGCGCCAGCAGCTTGGTTTTCGGAGGGAACACTGAAGCTTTCTTT.

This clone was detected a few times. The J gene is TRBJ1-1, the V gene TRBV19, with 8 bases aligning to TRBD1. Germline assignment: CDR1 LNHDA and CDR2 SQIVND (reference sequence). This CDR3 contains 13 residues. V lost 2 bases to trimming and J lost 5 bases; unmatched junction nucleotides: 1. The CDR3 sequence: CASSIRQGTEAFF. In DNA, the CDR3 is TGTGCCAGTAGTATACGACAGGGGACTGAAGCTTTCTTT. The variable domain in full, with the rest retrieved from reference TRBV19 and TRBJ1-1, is DGGITQSPKYLFRKEGQNVTLSCEQNLNHDAMYWYRQDPGQGLRLIYYSQIVNDFQKGDIAEGYSVSREKKESFPLTVTSAQKNPTAFYLCASSIRQGTEAFFGQGTRLTVV.

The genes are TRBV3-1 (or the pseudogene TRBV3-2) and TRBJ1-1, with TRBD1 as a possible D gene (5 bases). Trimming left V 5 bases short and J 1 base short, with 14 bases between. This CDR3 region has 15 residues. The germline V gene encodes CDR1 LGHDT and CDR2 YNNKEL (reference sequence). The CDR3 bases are TGTGCCAGCAGCGGACACGGGGGGGGGAACACTGAAGCTTTCTTT. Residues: CASSGHGGGNTEAFF.

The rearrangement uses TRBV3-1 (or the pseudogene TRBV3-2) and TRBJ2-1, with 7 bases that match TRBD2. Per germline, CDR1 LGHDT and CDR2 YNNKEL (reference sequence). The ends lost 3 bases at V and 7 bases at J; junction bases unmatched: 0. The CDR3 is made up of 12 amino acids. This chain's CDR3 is CASSQGGNEQFF. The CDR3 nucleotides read TGTGCCAGCAGCCAGGGGGGGAATGAGCAGTTCTTC.

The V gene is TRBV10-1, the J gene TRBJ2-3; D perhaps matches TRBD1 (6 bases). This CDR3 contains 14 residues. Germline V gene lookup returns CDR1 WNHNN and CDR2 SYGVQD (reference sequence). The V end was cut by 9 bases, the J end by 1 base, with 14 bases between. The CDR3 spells CASLDRRGTDTQYF. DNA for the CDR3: TGCGCCAGTCTCGACAGGAGAGGCACAGATACGCAGTATTTT.

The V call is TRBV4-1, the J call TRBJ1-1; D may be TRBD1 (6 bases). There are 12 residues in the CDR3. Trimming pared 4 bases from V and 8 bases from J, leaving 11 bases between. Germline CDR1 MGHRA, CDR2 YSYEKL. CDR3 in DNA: TGCGCCAGCAGCCTTAGGGGGTCGGAAGCTTTCTTT. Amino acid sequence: CASSLRGSEAFF.

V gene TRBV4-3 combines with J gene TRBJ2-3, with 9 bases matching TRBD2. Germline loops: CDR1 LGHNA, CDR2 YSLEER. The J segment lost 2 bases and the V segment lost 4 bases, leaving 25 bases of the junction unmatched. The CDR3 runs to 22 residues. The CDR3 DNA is TGCGCCAGCAGCCCGAACTCTCCTGGACTAGCGTGGGGAGTTGGGGCCACAGATACGCAGTATTTT. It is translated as CASSPNSPGLAWGVGATDTQYF.

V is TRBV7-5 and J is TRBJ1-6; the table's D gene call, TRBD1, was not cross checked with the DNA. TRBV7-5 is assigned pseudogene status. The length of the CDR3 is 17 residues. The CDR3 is CARSFVYPWTSQSSLHF. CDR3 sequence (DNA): TGTGCCAGAAGCTTTGTTTACCCCTGGACAAGTCAGTCGTCCCTCCACTTT.

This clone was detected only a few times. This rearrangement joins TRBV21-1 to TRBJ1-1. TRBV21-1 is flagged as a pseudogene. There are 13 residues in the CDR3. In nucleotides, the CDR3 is TGTGCCAGCAGCACCGAAATAACTTGGGGGGCTTTCTTT. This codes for CASSTEITWGAFF.

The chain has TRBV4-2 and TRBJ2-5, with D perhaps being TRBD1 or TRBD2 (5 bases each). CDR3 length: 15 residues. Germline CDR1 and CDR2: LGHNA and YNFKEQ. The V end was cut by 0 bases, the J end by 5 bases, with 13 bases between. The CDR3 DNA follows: TGTGCCAGCAGCCAAGAGGGACCCGGATCGGAGACCCAGTACTTC. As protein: CASSQEGPGSETQYF.

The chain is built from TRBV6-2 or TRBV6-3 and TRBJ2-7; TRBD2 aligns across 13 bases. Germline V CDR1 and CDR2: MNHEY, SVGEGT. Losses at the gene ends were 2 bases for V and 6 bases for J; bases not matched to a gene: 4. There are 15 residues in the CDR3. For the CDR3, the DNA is TGTGCCAGCAGTTACCACGGGACTAGCGGGGCCGAGCAGTACTTC. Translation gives CASSYHGTSGAEQYF.

The CDR3 protein is CASSLKELAGGTQYF. The CDR3 bases are TGCGCCAGCAGCTTGAAAGAGCTAGCGGGAGGGACCCAGTACTTC. The chain recombines TRBV5-1 with TRBJ2-5; TRBD2 matches 11 bases. Germline V gene data show CDR1 as SGHRS and CDR2 as YFSETQ. V lost 1 base, J lost 7 bases, and 6 bases stayed unmatched. The CDR3 runs 15 residues.